These 5 T cell receptor beta chains were all obtained from the same sample, sequenced in a study of human CD8 memory T cell subsets. Sequencing libraries of TCR beta were made by UMI-labeled 5' RACE. TCRdb re-called the 5' RACE reads; every CDR3 protein appears as one record, without DNA. The sample table includes approximately 10,000 distinct CDR3 sequences. The sample taken for sequencing was CD8+ stem-like memory T cells (TSCM and TCM) sorted from PBMCs. Described subset: stem-like memory CD8 T cells (TSTEM), CCR7+ PD-1- TIGIT-. These receptors came from a human donor in good health.

This clonotype is classed as medium-sized by frequency. The chain is built from TRBV29-1 and TRBJ2-1. Germline loops: CDR1 SQVTM, CDR2 ANQGSEA. The CDR3 is 12 residues long. CDR3 loop: CSGVASYNEQFF.

This clonotype is called medium-sized (0.01 to 0.1%) based on its frequency. The rearrangement joins TRBV5-6 to TRBJ2-1. The CDR3 runs 16 residues. The germline V gene has CDR1 SGHDT and CDR2 YYEEEE. This CDR3 is CASSLGQTTSYNEQFF.

The chain carries TRBV7-9 and TRBJ2-1; the D call from TCRdb, TRBD2, cannot be confirmed without DNA. Germline CDR1 reads SEHNR; CDR2 reads FQNEAQ (reference sequence). The CDR3 sequence is 16 residues long. CDR3 sequence: CASSLTGLADENEQFF.

The V call is TRBV7-9, the J call TRBJ2-5. The CDR3 runs to 13 residues. CDR1 is SEHNR, CDR2 FQNEAQ, per germline (reference sequence). The CDR3 here is CASSLGSQETQYF.

The chain recombines TRBV7-9 with TRBJ2-7; lacking DNA, the TRBD1 call made by TCRdb goes unchecked. The germline CDR1 and CDR2 sequences are SEHNR and FQNEAQ (reference sequence). The CDR3 has 14 amino acids. CDR3 sequence: CASSLGQGNYEQYF.